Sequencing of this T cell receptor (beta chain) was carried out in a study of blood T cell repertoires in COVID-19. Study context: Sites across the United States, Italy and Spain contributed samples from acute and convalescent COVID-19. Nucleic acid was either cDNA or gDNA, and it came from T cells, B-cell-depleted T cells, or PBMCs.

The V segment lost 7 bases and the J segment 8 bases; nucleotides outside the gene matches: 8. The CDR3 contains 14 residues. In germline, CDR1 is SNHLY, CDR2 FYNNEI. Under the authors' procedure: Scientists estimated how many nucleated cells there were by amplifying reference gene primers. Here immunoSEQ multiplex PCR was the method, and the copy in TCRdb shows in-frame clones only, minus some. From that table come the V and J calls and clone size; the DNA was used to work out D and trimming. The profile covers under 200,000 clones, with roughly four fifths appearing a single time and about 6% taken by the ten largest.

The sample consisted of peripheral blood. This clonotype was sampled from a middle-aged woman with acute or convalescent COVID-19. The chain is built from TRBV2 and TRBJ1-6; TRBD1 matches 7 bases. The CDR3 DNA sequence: TGTGCCAGCAAAGGAGGGGGCTTTGATTCACCCCTCCACTTT. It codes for CASKGGGFDSPLHF.